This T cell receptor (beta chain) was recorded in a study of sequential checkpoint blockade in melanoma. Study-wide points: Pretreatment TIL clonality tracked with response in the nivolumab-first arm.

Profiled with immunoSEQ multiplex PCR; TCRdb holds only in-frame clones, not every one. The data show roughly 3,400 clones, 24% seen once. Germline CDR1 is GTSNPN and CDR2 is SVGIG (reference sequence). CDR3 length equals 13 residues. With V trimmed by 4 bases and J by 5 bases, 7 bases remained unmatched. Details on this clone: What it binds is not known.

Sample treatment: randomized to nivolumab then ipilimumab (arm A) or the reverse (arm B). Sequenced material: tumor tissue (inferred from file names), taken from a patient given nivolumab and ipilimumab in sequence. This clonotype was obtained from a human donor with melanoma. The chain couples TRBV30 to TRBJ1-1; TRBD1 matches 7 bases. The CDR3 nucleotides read TGTGCCTGGACTACAGGGGTATGGACTGAAGCTTTCTTT. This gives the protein CAWTTGVWTEAFF.